Shown below are 14 T cell receptor beta chains from a single sample sequenced in a study of early T cells in non-severe SARS-CoV-2 infection listed by TCRdb under 2021. The library was built by means of 5' RACE. Reads for this sample came from a NextSeq 500. The public reads were quality trimmed at Q25 with fastp and then assembled into clones with MiXCR by TCRdb, keeping productive beta chains. Every distinct CDR3 protein forms one entry, paired with its most common genes and DNA. The sample table shows 45,000 to 60,000 distinct CDR3 sequences, and roughly 8% are seen once. About 3.7% of the sample lies in the top ten. The sequencing input was whole blood. Every receptor here comes from an adult who was a healthcare worker with PCR-confirmed SARS-CoV-2 infection or an uninfected control (not recorded which).

Only a few counts were recorded for this clonotype. The V and J genes are TRBV28 and TRBJ2-7; D might be TRBD1 (5 bases). The CDR3 has 13 amino acids. Germline V gene data show CDR1 as MDHEN and CDR2 as SYDVKM. V lost 6 bases, J lost 13 bases, and 22 bases lay in between. The CDR3 bases are TGTGCCAGCAGAGCCAGGGTGAAGGGTCTACTCTACTTC. Translating it yields CASRARVKGLLYF. The variable domain in full, completed from reference TRBV28 and TRBJ2-7, reads DVKVTQSSRYLVKRTGEKVFLECVQDMDHENMFWYRQDPGLGLRLIYFSYDVKMKEKGDIPEGYSVSREKKERFSLILESASTNQTSMYLCASRARVKGLLYFGPGTRLTVT.

In its sample, this clonotype was seen many times. This chain links TRBV28 with TRBJ1-1; D is undetermined. Germline V CDR1 and CDR2: MDHEN, SYDVKM. The V end lost 4 bases, the J end lost 5 bases, and 5 bases lay between the germline ends. CDR3 length: 11 amino acids. In DNA form, the CDR3 reads TGTGCCAGCAGTTCAAAAACTGAAGCTTTCTTT. Translated, it gives CASSSKTEAFF.

This sequence joins TRBV28 and TRBJ2-7; a weak D match, TRBD1 (6 bases). The CDR3 length is 15 residues. V was pared by 6 bases and J by 5 bases, with 20 bases between. Germline V lookup: CDR1 MDHEN, CDR2 SYDVKM. The CDR3 sequence is CASRETGRPIHEQYF. CDR3 coding DNA: TGTGCCAGCAGAGAAACAGGGCGCCCCATCCACGAGCAGTACTTC.

The CDR3 DNA sequence: TGTGCCTGGAGTCGAGCCGGGACAGGAGGCACAGATACGCAGTATTTT. Protein sequence: CAWSRAGTGGTDTQYF. This chain uses TRBV30 with TRBJ2-3, with 8 bases lining up with TRBD1. J was trimmed by 1 base and V by 2 bases; bases with no gene match: 8. Germline loops: CDR1 GTSNPN, CDR2 SVGIG (reference sequence). CDR3 length: 16 amino acids.

This clonotype was found a few times. This CDR3 is CASSPPPGIPIMNTEAFF. The CDR3 DNA follows: TGTGCCAGCAGCCCCCCTCCGGGGATTCCCATTATGAACACTGAAGCTTTCTTT. The chain employs TRBV14 and TRBJ1-1; D is unresolved. Germline V gene lookup returns CDR1 SGHDN and CDR2 FVKESK. CDR3 length: 18 amino acids. V dropped 4 bases and J dropped 0 bases, with 21 bases sitting between them.

This clonotype was recorded many times. V usage is TRBV7-9 and J usage is TRBJ1-1; D unclear. V was shortened by 0 bases and J by 3 bases, with 5 bases between the two germline ends. The CDR3 totals 13 residues. Germline CDR1 SEHNR, CDR2 FQNEAQ (reference sequence). This CDR3 reads CASSLAGHTEAFF. As DNA, the CDR3 is TGTGCCAGCAGCTTAGCAGGGCACACTGAAGCTTTCTTT. Using reference TRBV7-9 and TRBJ1-1 for the parts outside the CDR3, the full variable domain is DTGVSQNPRHKITKRGQNVTFRCDPISEHNRLYWYRQTLGQGPEFLTYFQNEAQLEKSRLLSDRFSAERPKGSFSTLEIQRTEQGDSAMYLCASSLAGHTEAFFGQGTRLTVV.

The table lists this clonotype with a few counts. The chain employs TRBV29-1 and TRBJ2-1; D is possibly TRBD2 (6 bases). Trimming cost V 8 bases and J 6 bases, with 11 bases left between them. The germline V gene encodes CDR1 SQVTM and CDR2 ANQGSEA. CDR3 size: 11 residues. The CDR3 DNA reads TGCAGCCTATCCGGGGGCAATGAGCAGTTCTTC. It translates to CSLSGGNEQFF.

This clonotype was detected many times. The V gene is TRBV24-1, the J gene TRBJ2-7; 9 nucleotides agree with TRBD2. Germline V CDR1 and CDR2: KGHDR, SFDVKD. V dropped 10 bases and J dropped 5; count of bases not matched to a gene: 8. This CDR3 has 13 residues. CDR3 region: CATPAGGVDEQYF. The CDR3 DNA follows: TGTGCCACTCCAGCGGGAGGAGTCGACGAGCAGTACTTC.

Comments on this clonotype: Given a much more abundant clone one base away, this may be a read error. The rearrangement joins TRBV20-1 to TRBJ2-1, with a weak D call TRBD2 (5 bases). The germline gives CDR1 DFQATT, CDR2 SNEGSKA (reference sequence). This CDR3 has 13 amino acids. The CDR3 DNA sequence: TGCAGAGCTAGAGACGGGAACACAGATGAGCAGTTCTTC. Encoded protein: CRARDGNTDEQFF.

DNA for the CDR3: TGTGCCAGCAGTTTGATCCCCCCAGGGACTGGAAACACCATATATTTT. It specifies CASSLIPPGTGNTIYF. The chain recombines TRBV27 with TRBJ1-3; a possible D gene is TRBD1 (5 bases). V lost 3 bases and J 2 bases, leaving 14 bases between the germline ends. The germline gives CDR1 MNHEY, CDR2 SMNVEV (reference sequence). The CDR3 totals 16 residues.

This clonotype was observed a handful of times. This chain joins TRBV10-3 and TRBJ2-2; D is tentatively TRBD1 or TRBD2 (5 bases each). V lost 2 bases and J 0 bases, leaving 10 bases between the germline ends. Germline lookup yields CDR1 ENHRY and CDR2 SYGVKD. The CDR3 runs to 16 residues. CDR3 nucleotide sequence: TGTGCCATCAGTGAGAGAGGGGCTGCGAACACCGGGGAGCTGTTTTTT. Its translation is CAISERGAANTGELFF.

In regard to this clonotype: The CDR3 carries no conserved terminal phenylalanine or tryptophan, so it likely arises from a read error. The rearrangement uses TRBV28 and TRBJ2-6; no clear D gene. Between the trimmed V and J ends, which lost 5 bases and 4 bases, there was a span of 6 bases. The CDR3 has 13 residues. The germline V gene has CDR1 MDHEN and CDR2 SYDVKM. Here the CDR3 reads CASSASGANVLTI. The CDR3 bases are TGTGCCAGCAGTGCATCCGGGGCCAACGTCCTGACTATC.

The rearrangement uses TRBV25-1 and TRBJ1-6, with D hard to call. Trimming took off 3 bases at V and 5 bases at J, with 8 bases between the two ends. Germline V gives CDR1 MGHDK, CDR2 SYGVNS. The CDR3 is made up of 14 amino acids. For the CDR3, the DNA is TGTGCCAGCAGTGAGGGAGTTGATAATTCACCCCTCCACTTT. Amino acid sequence: CASSEGVDNSPLHF.

This clonotype was observed at least ten times. The rearrangement links TRBV28 to TRBJ2-7; D possibly corresponds to TRBD2 (6 bases). The germline CDR1 and CDR2 sequences are MDHEN and SYDVKM. V lost 5 bases, J lost 5 bases, and 22 bases lay in between. The CDR3 has 16 residues. CDR3 DNA: TGTGCCAGCAGTCCCCCTGTGCCGGGAGTGGTAAACGAGCAGTACTTC. It specifies CASSPPVPGVVNEQYF. The entire variable domain, with the rest obtained from reference TRBV28 and TRBJ2-7, is as follows: DVKVTQSSRYLVKRTGEKVFLECVQDMDHENMFWYRQDPGLGLRLIYFSYDVKMKEKGDIPEGYSVSREKKERFSLILESASTNQTSMYLCASSPPVPGVVNEQYFGPGTRLTVT.